Given below is one TCR beta chain in context. The antigen is unknown. Reanalyzing the 5' RACE reads, TCRdb keeps one entry per CDR3 protein, without DNA. The listing contains 25,000 to 35,000 distinct CDR3 sequences. The CDR3 sequence is 13 residues long. CDR1 is SNHLY and CDR2 is FYNNEI in the germline V gene. The sample comes from a study of T cells expressing NK-cell markers. Overall study: Sorted CD3+CD56+NKG2C+, CD3+CD56+NKG2C- and CD3+CD56-NKG2C+ T cells supplied TCR beta repertoires.

General study points: Dominant NKG2C+ clonotypes made up about 1.0-7.5% of CD8+ T cells in roughly 6 donors.

The clonotype comes from a woman between 18 and 69 years old in good health. The sequencing input was blood T cells: a sorted CD56 or NKG2C T cell subset, CD4+ or CD8+ T cells, or bulk PBMC T cells (not recorded which). The chain recombines TRBV2 with TRBJ2-1; TCRdb's D call, TRBD2, is unchecked because there is no DNA. CDR3 protein: CASSESSWDEQFF.